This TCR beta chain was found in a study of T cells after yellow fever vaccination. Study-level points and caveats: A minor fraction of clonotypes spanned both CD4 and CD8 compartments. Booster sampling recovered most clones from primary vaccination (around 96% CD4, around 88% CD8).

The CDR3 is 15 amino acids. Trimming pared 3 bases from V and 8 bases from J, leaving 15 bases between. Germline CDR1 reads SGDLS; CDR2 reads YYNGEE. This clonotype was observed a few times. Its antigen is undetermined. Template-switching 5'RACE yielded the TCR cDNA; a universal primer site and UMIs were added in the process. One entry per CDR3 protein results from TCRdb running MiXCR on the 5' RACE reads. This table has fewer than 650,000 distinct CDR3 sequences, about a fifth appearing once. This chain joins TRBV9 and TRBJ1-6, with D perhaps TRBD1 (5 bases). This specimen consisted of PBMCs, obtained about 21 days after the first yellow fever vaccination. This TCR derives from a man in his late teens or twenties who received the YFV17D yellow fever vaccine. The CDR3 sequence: CASSETWGRDSPLHF. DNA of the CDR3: TGTGCCAGCAGCGAAACATGGGGGAGGGATTCACCCCTCCACTTT.